The 4 T cell receptor beta chains reported below all come from one sample, sequenced in a study of control samples from healthy donors and cancer patients. Using immunoSEQ multiplex PCR, the repertoire was profiled, and TCRdb retains in-frame clones only, with some absent. The sample lists 200,000 or so clones, roughly 94% occurring once. What was sequenced was blood. Receptor source: a man between 50 and 59 years old in good health.

This chain uses TRBV11-3 with TRBJ2-3, with D hard to call. CDR3 size: 12 residues. CDR1 and CDR2 (germline): SGHNT, YENEEA. Trimming took 4 bases from V and 2 from J, leaving 4 bases between them. For the CDR3, the DNA is TGTGCCAGCAGCTCTTCCACAGATACGCAGTATTTT. It is translated as CASSSSTDTQYF.

The gene calls are TRBV9 and TRBJ2-3; TRBD2 might be the D (6 bases). Trimming removed 4 bases from V and 4 bases from J, with 22 bases in between. The germline gives CDR1 SGDLS, CDR2 YYNGEE. CDR3 length: 17 amino acids. CDR3 protein: CASSTPRDSPGADTQYF. CDR3 DNA sequence: TGTGCCAGCAGCACCCCCCGGGACTCCCCTGGGGCAGATACGCAGTATTTT. The full variable domain, with the rest looked up from reference TRBV9 and TRBJ2-3, is DSGVTQTPKHLITATGQRVTLRCSPRSGDLSVYWYQQSLDQGLQFLIQYYNGEERAKGNILERFSAQQFPDLHSELNLSSLELGDSALYFCASSTPRDSPGADTQYFGPGTRLTVL.

V usage is TRBV19 and J usage is TRBJ2-4, with D perhaps TRBD2 (5 bases). Germline V gene sequence: CDR1 LNHDA, CDR2 SQIVND (reference sequence). Trimming shortened V by 6 bases and J by 3 bases, and 9 bases separated the two germline ends. The CDR3 is 13 amino acids. The CDR3 here is CASRKEDKNIQYF. The CDR3 DNA reads as TGTGCCAGTAGGAAGGAGGACAAAAACATTCAGTACTTC.

V and J are TRBV6-5 and TRBJ1-2; the match to TRBD1 covers 11 bases. CDR1 and CDR2 (germline): MNHEY, SVGAGI. The CDR3 totals 15 residues. The ends lost 4 bases at V and 3 bases at J; junction bases unmatched: 4. CDR3 DNA: TGTGCCAGCAGTTCCCGGACAGGGGGCCACTATGGCTACACCTTC. Amino acids: CASSSRTGGHYGYTF.